Listed here are 22 T cell receptor beta chains from one sample, sequenced in a study of T cells in Graves' hyperthyroidism and ophthalmopathy. Amplification yielded TCR beta CDR3 regions, with RNA transcripts as the source. Using the HTBI primer set, a first-round RT-PCR was run on the TCR CDR3. Using its own MiXCR run on the multiplex PCR reads, TCRdb lists one record per CDR3 protein. Here the sample spans over 350,000 distinct CDR3 sequences, roughly 14% being singletons. Sequenced material: blood. The origin of the receptors is a man aged 18 to 30 with Graves' ophthalmopathy.

Ten or more counts support this clonotype. The rearrangement uses TRBV5-1 and TRBJ2-7, with TRBD1 matching over 9 bases. The CDR3 consists of 14 residues. V shed 6 bases, J shed 3 bases, and the junction held 7 bases outside the gene matches. Germline CDR1 and CDR2: SGHRS and YFSETQ. Written as DNA, the CDR3 is TGCGCCAGCAACCCCGGGACAGGGAACTACGAGCAGTACTTC. It specifies CASNPGTGNYEQYF.

At least ten counts were recorded for this clonotype. This chain connects TRBV27 to TRBJ2-7; D gene ambiguous. Germline loops: CDR1 MNHEY, CDR2 SMNVEV (reference sequence). CDR3 size: 13 residues. Deletions cut 4 bases from V and 5 bases from J, with 12 bases between. CDR3 nucleotides: TGTGCCAGCAGTTCGAACCCGCCCCACGAGCAGTACTTC. It codes for CASSSNPPHEQYF.

This chain links TRBV3-1 with TRBJ2-7; 12 nucleotides align to TRBD2. There are 15 residues in the CDR3. Germline values: CDR1 LGHDT, CDR2 YNNKEL (reference sequence). With 5 bases clipped from V and 2 bases from J, the junction kept 4 bases outside the gene matches. The CDR3: CASSSLAGGPYEQYF. The CDR3, as DNA: TGTGCCAGCAGCTCACTAGCGGGGGGCCCCTACGAGCAGTACTTC.

The chain uses TRBV19 and TRBJ2-5; D gene uncertain. The CDR3 sequence is 14 residues long. Trimming cost V 6 bases and J 7 bases, with 18 bases left between them. Germline loops: CDR1 LNHDA, CDR2 SQIVND (reference sequence). The CDR3, as DNA: TGTGCCAGTAGCCCTAGTGCTCGGTTAGGGACCCAGTACTTC. Protein sequence: CASSPSARLGTQYF.

The table lists this clonotype with many counts. This CDR3 is CASSSVGQGKDTQYF. The CDR3 nucleotides are TGTGCCAGCAGCTCCGTTGGACAGGGCAAAGATACGCAGTATTTT. The rearrangement links TRBV7-2 to TRBJ2-3; the match to TRBD1 covers 8 bases. The CDR3 contains 15 residues. The V gene end was trimmed by 4 bases and the J gene end by 5 bases; junction bases not matched to a gene: 8. CDR1 is SGHTA and CDR2 is FQGNSA in the germline V gene.

A few counts support this clonotype. This rearrangement joins TRBV6-1 to TRBJ2-6, with unresolved D. V lost 2 bases and J 0 bases, leaving 5 bases between the germline ends. In germline, CDR1 is MNHNS, CDR2 SASEGT. The CDR3 length is 15 residues. The chain's CDR3 is CASSEWVSGANVLTF. CDR3 DNA: TGTGCCAGCAGTGAATGGGTCTCTGGGGCCAACGTCCTGACTTTC.

V and J are TRBV24-1 and TRBJ2-5; the match to TRBD1 covers 8 bases. The CDR3 consists of 16 residues. Losses at the gene ends were 1 base for V and 5 bases for J; bases not matched to a gene: 8. CDR1 is KGHDR, CDR2 SFDVKD, per germline. Written as DNA, the CDR3 is TGTGCCACCAGTGATTTCCGGACAGGGCTGGATGAGACCCAGTACTTC. It encodes CATSDFRTGLDETQYF.

This clonotype was detected many times. The chain recombines TRBV6-1 with TRBJ1-1; D is unresolved. Germline values: CDR1 MNHNS, CDR2 SASEGT. The V end was cut by 10 bases, the J end by 3 bases, with 15 bases between. The CDR3 runs 13 residues. DNA for the CDR3: TGTGCCACCGCTCGGCAGCGAGACACTGAAGCTTTCTTT. Encoded protein: CATARQRDTEAFF.

This clonotype was picked up many times. This sequence joins TRBV15 and TRBJ1-1; TRBD1 matches at 8 bases. This CDR3 has 14 amino acids. Losses at the gene ends were 4 bases for V and 3 bases for J; bases not matched to a gene: 4. In germline, CDR1 is LNHNV, CDR2 YYDKDF (reference sequence). The CDR3: CATSTGGADTEAFF. DNA for the CDR3: TGTGCCACCAGCACAGGGGGCGCGGACACTGAAGCTTTCTTT.

Regarding this clonotype: A read error may explain this, as a much larger clone is one base away. As DNA, the CDR3 is TGTGCCAACAGCCCCCGACAGGGAGATACGCAGTATTTT. Its translation: CANSPRQGDTQYF. V usage is TRBV7-9 and J usage is TRBJ2-3, with 7 bases matching TRBD1. CDR3 length: 13 residues. CDR1 and CDR2 from the germline V gene are SEHNR and FQNEAQ (reference sequence).

This clonotype was seen a handful of times. A read error may be the cause here, since a much bigger clone is one base away. The chain is built from TRBV20-1 and TRBJ2-1; maybe TRBD2 (7 bases). The CDR3 is made up of 13 amino acids. V lost 4 bases, J lost 10 bases, and 17 bases lay in between. Germline CDR1 is DFQATT and CDR2 is SNEGSKA (reference sequence). CDR3: CSAKGGGHYEQFF. The CDR3 region has the DNA TGCAGTGCTAAGGGCGGGGGCCACTACGAGCAGTTCTTC.

This clonotype occurred many times. The rearrangement uses TRBV2 and TRBJ2-1, with 8 bases that match TRBD2. In germline, CDR1 is SNHLY, CDR2 FYNNEI. V dropped 1 base and J dropped 4; count of bases not matched to a gene: 3. The CDR3 runs 15 residues. In DNA form, the CDR3 reads TGTGCCAGCAGTGAAGGTAGCGGGGATTACAATGAGCAGTTCTTC. Residues: CASSEGSGDYNEQFF.

At least ten counts were recorded for this clonotype. This rearrangement joins TRBV27 to TRBJ2-7; 12 bases agree with TRBD2. Trimming removed 8 bases from V and 6 bases from J; junction bases left unmatched: 11. Germline V gene data show CDR1 as MNHEY and CDR2 as SMNVEV (reference sequence). The CDR3 loop spans 15 amino acids. The DNA of the CDR3 is TGTGCCAGCGCAGGGCCGGGACTAGCGGGTCTCGAGCAGTACTTC. Its protein is CASAGPGLAGLEQYF.

This clonotype was counted only a few times. The chain employs TRBV5-1 and TRBJ2-1, with D tentatively TRBD1 (5 bases). Germline V gives CDR1 SGHRS, CDR2 YFSETQ. CDR3 length: 16 amino acids. V lost 2 bases and J 4 bases, leaving 16 bases between the germline ends. As DNA, the CDR3 is TGCGCCAGCAGCTTCTCAGGGATCCGTTATTACAATGAGCAGTTCTTC. As protein: CASSFSGIRYYNEQFF.

This clonotype was counted between two and nine times. The chain links TRBV5-5 to TRBJ1-2, with D possibly matching TRBD1 (6 bases). The germline V gene has CDR1 SGHKS and CDR2 YYEKEE (reference sequence). This CDR3 comprises 13 residues. V lost 5 bases and J lost 2, with 10 bases in between. CDR3 in amino acids: CASRPGQNYGYTF. The CDR3, as DNA: TGTGCCAGCAGACCCGGACAGAACTATGGCTACACCTTC.

This clonotype was counted ten times or more. The chain recombines TRBV10-3 with TRBJ1-2, with D maybe TRBD1 (5 bases). The length of the CDR3 is 14 residues. V lost 3 bases to trimming and J lost 0 bases, with 8 bases between them. Germline V CDR1 and CDR2: ENHRY, SYGVKD. The CDR3 DNA reads TGTGCCATCAGTGATCGGGGGTCTAACTATGGCTACACCTTC. It codes for CAISDRGSNYGYTF.

This clonotype was recorded many times. The gene calls are TRBV20-1 and TRBJ2-3; D call uncertain. Germline-derived CDR1 and CDR2 are DFQATT and SNEGSKA (reference sequence). The CDR3 loop spans 15 amino acids. V lost 0 bases to trimming and J lost 4 bases, with 14 bases between them. In DNA form, the CDR3 reads TGCAGTGCTAGAGATGGCAGAAACGGCCCAGATACGCAGTATTTT. This codes for CSARDGRNGPDTQYF.

Many counts were recorded for this clonotype. The chain employs TRBV7-3 and TRBJ2-3; no reliable D call. The germline V and J ends were trimmed by 4 bases and 3 bases, with 14 bases remaining between them. Per germline, CDR1 SGHTA and CDR2 FQGTGA. This CDR3 has 15 amino acids. The CDR3, as DNA: TGTGCCAGCAGCTCATCTGGAGTACAAACAGATACGCAGTATTTT. Amino acid sequence: CASSSSGVQTDTQYF.

Ten or more counts support this clonotype. The CDR3 coding sequence is TGTGCCAGCAGCTTAGGTTCACTAGCGGGGGGAGATACGCAGTATTTT. This sequence encodes CASSLGSLAGGDTQYF. The V gene is TRBV7-2, the J gene TRBJ2-3; the match to TRBD2 covers 12 bases. V shed 1 base and J 5 bases; nucleotides not matched to a gene: 4. Germline V gene sequence: CDR1 SGHTA, CDR2 FQGNSA. The CDR3 is 16 amino acids.

The V and J genes are TRBV19 and TRBJ2-2; 8 bases map to TRBD1. This CDR3 region has 14 residues. Germline V gives CDR1 LNHDA, CDR2 SQIVND (reference sequence). Trimming at V came to 5 bases and at J to 6 bases, leaving 5 bases not matched to a gene. The DNA of the CDR3 is TGTGCCAGTAGTTTGATGACAGGGGCCGGGGAGCTGTTTTTT. This translates into CASSLMTGAGELFF.

This clonotype was counted only a few times. The chain uses TRBV5-1 and TRBJ2-6, with a tentative D call TRBD2 (6 bases). V shed 6 bases and J shed 0 bases, with 13 bases lying between them. CDR1 is SGHRS, CDR2 YFSETQ, per germline. The CDR3 contains 16 residues. The CDR3 coding sequence is TGCGCCAGCACGGGGGAGGCGACCTCTGGGGCCAACGTCCTGACTTTC. Protein: CASTGEATSGANVLTF.

This clonotype was counted at least ten times. The chain carries TRBV12-3 or TRBV12-4 and TRBJ2-3; a possible D gene is TRBD1 (6 bases). There are 14 residues in the CDR3. The V end lost 6 bases, the J end lost 3 bases, and 13 bases lay between the germline ends. The CDR3 sequence: CASSPGTSTDTQYF. The CDR3 DNA sequence: TGTGCCAGCAGCCCCGGGACATCGACAGATACGCAGTATTTT.